Listed below are T cell receptor beta chains from one sample, sequenced in a study of technical replicates of blood from a handful of donors. The repertoire was sequenced with immunoSEQ multiplex PCR; TCRdb's copy has only in-frame clones and lacks some. The repertoire consists of approximately 51,000 clones, with over 85% occurring once and the leading ten covering around 4%. Input material: PBMCs. The receptors were sampled from a human donor in good health. Some clones in this sample may be carry-over from other donors' samples. Each CDR3 is given with its conserved first and last residue. Fields, in order: CDR3 DNA, CDR3 protein, clone size, J gene, D gene, V gene. D genes are given only for firm matches. A row's size may be missing; if present it is once, few, many or a size class.

TGTGCCAGCAGCTTAGGGCCCGAGCAGTACTTC | CASSLGPEQYF | - | TRBJ2-7 | - | TRBV7-2
TGTGCCAGCAGTTGCCCGGGACAGAGCAATCAGCCCCAGCATTTT | CASSCPGQSNQPQHF | medium-sized | TRBJ1-5 | TRBD1 | TRBV27
TGCAGCGTTGAAGATAGGACAGGGCATTCCTACGAGCAGTACTTC | CSVEDRTGHSYEQYF | once | TRBJ2-7 | TRBD1 | TRBV29-1
TGTGCCAGCAGCTTCGACGGGAATTCACCCCTCCACTTT | CASSFDGNSPLHF | - | TRBJ1-6 | - | TRBV9
TGTGCCAGCAGCTTGGTGGCCAATGAGCAGTTCTTC | CASSLVANEQFF | - | TRBJ2-1 | - | TRBV5-6
TGTGCCAGTAGAAACCAACAGGGATTTCAGCCCCAGCATTTT | CASRNQQGFQPQHF | - | TRBJ1-5 | - | TRBV19
TGTGCCAGCAGTTACGCACAGGGGGGGAACACTGAAGCTTTCTTT | CASSYAQGGNTEAFF | - | TRBJ1-1 | TRBD1 | TRBV6-6
TGCGCCAGCAGCCCCGCCCCGTATGACAGGGACGTGAATAGCTATGGCTACACCTTC | CASSPAPYDRDVNSYGYTF | - | TRBJ1-2 | TRBD1 | TRBV23-1
TGTGCCAGCAGCTTACCTTTGACTAGCGGGGGTGTGTCCTACAATGAGCAGTTCTTC | CASSLPLTSGGVSYNEQFF | - | TRBJ2-1 | TRBD2 | TRBV7-2
TGTGCCGTCCGACAGGGAGAGGAGGAGACCCAGTACTTC | CAVRQGEEETQYF | once | TRBJ2-5 | TRBD1 | TRBV5-4
TGTGCCAGCTCAACTTACGACTCCTCAGATACGCAGTATTTT | CASSTYDSSDTQYF | - | TRBJ2-3 | - | TRBV18
TGTGCCAGCAGCTTAGTCGGGGATACGCAGTATTTT | CASSLVGDTQYF | - | TRBJ2-3 | - | TRBV11-2
TGCGCCAGCAGCTTCCCGGGAGGCCGGAACACTGAAGCTTTCTTT | CASSFPGGRNTEAFF | once | TRBJ1-1 | - | TRBV4-1
TGTGCCAGCAGCTTATCCAGGGGCACAGATACGCAGTATTTT | CASSLSRGTDTQYF | - | TRBJ2-3 | - | TRBV7-2
TGTGCCAGCAGCTACCTAGGACGGGGAGAGACCCAGTACTTC | CASSYLGRGETQYF | once | TRBJ2-5 | - | TRBV7-3
TGCGCCAGCAGCCAAGAGGGGACTAGCGACAATGAGCAGTTCTTC | CASSQEGTSDNEQFF | few | TRBJ2-1 | TRBD2 | TRBV4-3
TGCGCCAGCAGCCAAGATCAACTAGCGGGGTATGAGCAGTTCTTC | CASSQDQLAGYEQFF | - | TRBJ2-1 | TRBD2 | TRBV4-3
TGTGCCAGCAGTCATACAGGGGGCGGTAATTCACCCCTCCACTTT | CASSHTGGGNSPLHF | - | TRBJ1-6 | TRBD1 | TRBV6-5
TGTGCCAGCAGTTCAGGGCGTTCACCCCTCCACTTT | CASSSGRSPLHF | - | TRBJ1-6 | - | TRBV28
TGTGCCTGGAGTCCTGGGACAGGGGCTGGCTACACCTTC | CAWSPGTGAGYTF | - | TRBJ1-2 | TRBD1 | TRBV30
TGTGCCTGGAGTGTACGGACAGCTAAGAGCAATCAGCCCCAGCATTTT | CAWSVRTAKSNQPQHF | - | TRBJ1-5 | - | TRBV30
TGCAGCGTGTCGCCGGGACTAGCGGTTTTGTACGAGCAGTACTTC | CSVSPGLAVLYEQYF | - | TRBJ2-7 | TRBD2 | TRBV29-1
TGTGCCAGCAGTTACAGGATGAGGGTCACCGGGGAGCTGTTTTTT | CASSYRMRVTGELFF | - | TRBJ2-2 | - | TRBV6-5
TGTGCCAGCAGTGAAGGGGAGCTAGCGGGGGGGCGTTCAACTTCCCACGAGCAGTACTTC | CASSEGELAGGRSTSHEQYF | - | TRBJ2-7 | TRBD2 | TRBV2
TGTGCCAGCAGCTCAGACGGGACACCATTAGAGACCCAGTACTTC | CASSSDGTPLETQYF | - | TRBJ2-5 | - | TRBV7-2